The sequence of this T cell receptor (beta chain) was determined in a study of control samples from healthy donors and cancer patients. Assay: immunoSEQ multiplex PCR; the TCRdb copy retains only in-frame clones and omits some. Among 95,000 to 130,000 clones listed, 93% were seen once. Unmatched junction bases numbered 3, after V lost 6 bases and J lost 5 bases. CDR1 and CDR2 from the germline V gene are SGHAT and FQNNGV. This CDR3 is 14 amino acids long. This clonotype was sampled from a man aged 25 to 45 in good health. The genes are TRBV11-2 and TRBJ2-2; TRBD1 matches at 10 bases. The sequenced sample was blood. The CDR3 sequence is CASRWDRGTGELFF. Written as DNA, the CDR3 is TGTGCCAGCAGGTGGGACAGGGGTACCGGGGAGCTGTTTTTT.